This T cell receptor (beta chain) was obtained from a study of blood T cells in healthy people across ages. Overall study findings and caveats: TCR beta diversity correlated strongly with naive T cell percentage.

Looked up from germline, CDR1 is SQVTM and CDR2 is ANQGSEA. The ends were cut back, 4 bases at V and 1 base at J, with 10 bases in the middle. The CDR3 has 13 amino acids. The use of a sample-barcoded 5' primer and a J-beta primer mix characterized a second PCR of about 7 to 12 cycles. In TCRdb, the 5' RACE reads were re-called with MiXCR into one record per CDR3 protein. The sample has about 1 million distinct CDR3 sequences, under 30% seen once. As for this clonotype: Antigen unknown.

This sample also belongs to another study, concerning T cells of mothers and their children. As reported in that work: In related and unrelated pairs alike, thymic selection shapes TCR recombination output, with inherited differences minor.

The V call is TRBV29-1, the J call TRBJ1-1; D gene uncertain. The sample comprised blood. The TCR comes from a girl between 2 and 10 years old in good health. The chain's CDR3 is CSVVGRQNTEAFF. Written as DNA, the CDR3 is TGCAGCGTTGTTGGACGGCAGAACACTGAAGCTTTCTTT.